One sample yielded the 3 T cell receptor beta chains listed below, sequenced in a study of blood T cell repertoires in COVID-19. TCRdb keeps only in-frame clones here, not all; method: immunoSEQ multiplex PCR. The sample holds fewer than 15,000 clones; about 89% are singletons and the top ten take around 21%. Sequenced sample: peripheral blood. These TCRs come from a woman between 55 and 75 years old with active COVID-19.

This chain connects TRBV12-3 or TRBV12-4 to TRBJ2-3, with D unresolved. The CDR3 sequence is 12 residues long. Trimming removed 5 bases from V and 7 bases from J, with 10 bases in between. The CDR3 bases are TGTGCCAGCAGTGTAGGGCTTAATACGCAGTATTTT. Amino acids: CASSVGLNTQYF.

The J gene is TRBJ2-2, the V gene TRBV5-4; D perhaps matches TRBD2 (5 bases). CDR1 and CDR2 from the germline V gene are SGHNT and YYREEE (reference sequence). CDR3 length: 13 residues. V lost 4 bases and J 7 bases, leaving 11 bases between the germline ends. DNA of the CDR3: TGTGCCAGCAGCCAGGACTGGGTCGGGGAGCTGTTTTTT. Amino acids: CASSQDWVGELFF.

This chain connects TRBV9 to TRBJ2-7; 8 bases align to TRBD2. There are 15 residues in the CDR3. CDR1 and CDR2 from the germline V gene are SGDLS and YYNGEE. V shed 4 bases, J shed 5 bases, and the junction held 11 bases outside the gene matches. CDR3 sequence: CASSTPGLGFNEQYF. The CDR3 DNA is TGTGCCAGCAGCACTCCGGGACTAGGTTTTAACGAGCAGTACTTC.